What follows are 22 T cell receptor beta chains derived from one specimen sequenced in a study of beta chain features in type 1 diabetes. Their target antigens are unknown. Every isolated RNA sample was fully reverse transcribed, so sequencing captured expressed TCRB transcripts. Libraries were prepared by immunoSEQ multiplex PCR; TCRdb keeps only in-frame clonotypes and omits some of them. The repertoire holds some 370,000 clones, around 9.6% seen once, with about 0.6% in the top ten. Study-wide results and limits: There was a moderate but significant shortening of TCRB CDR3s in all four CD4+ subsets of Type 1 diabetes patients.

Sequencing used central memory CD4+ T cells from blood. These receptors originate from a man aged 30 to 45 with type 1 diabetes.

The chain links TRBV6-1 to TRBJ1-4, with 7 positions matching TRBD1. The junction had 5 bases not matched to a gene; V was cut back by 6 bases and J by 7 bases. Germline lookup yields CDR1 MNHNS and CDR2 SASEGT. The CDR3 runs 13 residues. The CDR3 loop reads CASRDRVGEKLFF. CDR3 in DNA: TGTGCCAGCAGAGACAGGGTTGGTGAAAAACTGTTTTTT.

CDR3 sequence reads: CASSRHGTGITGELFF. CDR3 DNA sequence: TGTGCCAGCAGCAGGCACGGGACAGGGATCACCGGGGAGCTGTTTTTT. This chain connects TRBV11-3 to TRBJ2-2, with 9 bases matching TRBD1. Trimming removed 5 bases from V and 4 bases from J; junction bases left unmatched: 8. CDR1 is SGHNT, CDR2 YENEEA, per germline. The CDR3 contains 16 residues.

This sequence joins TRBV7-9 and TRBJ1-1; no reliable D call. Trimming stripped 2 bases from V and 5 bases from J, with 12 bases between. The germline gives CDR1 SEHNR, CDR2 FQNEAQ (reference sequence). The CDR3 spans 14 residues. The CDR3 coding sequence is TGTGCCAGCAGCTTATTGAGGGCTCCGACTGAAGCTTTCTTT. This encodes CASSLLRAPTEAFF.

This clone was observed a few times. The V and J genes are TRBV6-6 and TRBJ2-7; possible D gene TRBD1, 5 bases. The CDR3 is 15 residues long. V lost 6 bases to trimming and J lost 3 bases, with 18 bases between them. Looked up from germline, CDR1 is MNHNY and CDR2 is SVGAGI (reference sequence). Here the CDR3 reads CASSIQGSGFYEQYF. DNA of the CDR3: TGTGCCAGCAGCATTCAGGGCTCCGGATTCTACGAGCAGTACTTC.

V gene TRBV2 combines with J gene TRBJ2-2; D is perhaps TRBD2 (7 bases). This CDR3 is 14 amino acids long. CDR1 SNHLY and CDR2 FYNNEI come from the germline V gene. This CDR3 reads CAVQGRVNTGELFF. CDR3 bases: TGTGCTGTCCAGGGGAGGGTGAACACCGGGGAGCTGTTTTTT.

The J gene is TRBJ2-1, the V gene TRBV6-5, with D possibly being TRBD1 (5 bases). The germline V gene encodes CDR1 MNHEY and CDR2 SVGAGI. The CDR3 covers 16 residues. V dropped 0 bases and J dropped 3 bases, with 12 bases sitting between them. CDR3 residues: CASSYSVQGLYNEQFF. The CDR3 DNA is TGTGCCAGCAGTTACTCGGTGCAGGGTCTCTACAATGAGCAGTTCTTC.

This clone was seen more than once but under ten times. The chain links TRBV5-6 to TRBJ2-2, with a possible D match to TRBD2 (6 bases). The V end lost 3 bases, the J end lost 5 bases, and 8 bases lay between the germline ends. The CDR3 spans 13 residues. CDR1 is SGHDT, CDR2 YYEEEE, per germline. Here the CDR3 DNA reads TGTGCCAGCAGCTCGGGAGTTACCGGGGAGCTGTTTTTT. Translating it yields CASSSGVTGELFF.

This clone was counted only a few times. The chain uses TRBV25-1 and TRBJ1-6; 7 bases map to TRBD1. J lost 7 bases, V lost 8 bases, and 5 bases had no gene match. The CDR3 contains 13 residues. The germline V gene has CDR1 MGHDK and CDR2 SYGVNS. The CDR3 sequence is CASAGTVNSPLHF. DNA for the CDR3: TGTGCCAGCGCCGGGACAGTAAATTCACCCCTCCACTTT.

This clone was observed a few times. The chain joins TRBV2 to TRBJ1-3; D gene ambiguous. V was trimmed by 5 bases and J by 9 bases, leaving 11 bases between them. The CDR3 contains 12 residues. CDR1 and CDR2 from the germline V gene are SNHLY and FYNNEI. CDR3 sequence: CASSRLLSTIYF. In DNA, the CDR3 is TGTGCCAGCAGTCGTCTATTAAGCACCATATATTTT.

This clone has a handful of counts. The rearrangement joins TRBV28 to TRBJ2-6; D unclear. Trimming took 6 bases from V and 4 from J, leaving 7 bases between them. From germline, CDR1 is MDHEN and CDR2 SYDVKM. This CDR3 has 13 amino acids. CDR3 sequence (DNA): TGTGCCAGCAGACGTGGCGGGGCCAACGTCCTGACTTTC. Translation: CASRRGGANVLTF. Complete variable domain (other parts from reference TRBV28 and TRBJ2-6): DVKVTQSSRYLVKRTGEKVFLECVQDMDHENMFWYRQDPGLGLRLIYFSYDVKMKEKGDIPEGYSVSREKKERFSLILESASTNQTSMYLCASRRGGANVLTFGAGSRLTVL.

V and J are TRBV6-5 and TRBJ1-1, with D uncertain. The CDR3 consists of 13 residues. Germline CDR1 and CDR2: MNHEY and SVGAGI. Trimming pared 6 bases from V and 9 bases from J, leaving 17 bases between. Here the CDR3 DNA reads TGTGCCAGCAGCCCCCCCGGCGGCTTCAAAGCTTTCTTT. It translates to CASSPPGGFKAFF.

The chain recombines TRBV6-1 with TRBJ1-4; D gene ambiguous. Trimming cost V 5 bases and J 0 bases, with 10 bases left between them. Germline values: CDR1 MNHNS, CDR2 SASEGT. The length of the CDR3 is 15 residues. The CDR3 reads CASSTIGATNEKLFF. CDR3 coding DNA: TGTGCCAGCAGTACTATCGGTGCAACTAATGAAAAACTGTTTTTT.

The chain has TRBV29-1 and TRBJ2-5, with TRBD1 matching 10 bases. The CDR3 sequence is 12 residues long. Losses at the gene ends were 4 bases for V and 5 bases for J; bases not matched to a gene: 1. Germline loops: CDR1 SQVTM, CDR2 ANQGSEA. In DNA form, the CDR3 reads TGCAGCGTTGGGGACAGGGGCGAGACCCAGTACTTC. It codes for CSVGDRGETQYF.

The chain joins TRBV6-5 to TRBJ2-5; a weak D match, TRBD1 (6 bases). This CDR3 is 16 amino acids long. Germline loops: CDR1 MNHEY, CDR2 SVGAGI. The V end was cut by 0 bases, the J end by 5 bases, with 16 bases between. For the CDR3, the DNA is TGTGCCAGCAGTTACTCGGGGCGGCAGGGGAAGGAGACCCAGTACTTC. Protein sequence: CASSYSGRQGKETQYF.

The CDR3, as DNA: TGTGCCAGCAGCTCCCAGGGGGCTAATGAAGCTTTCTTT. Amino acids: CASSSQGANEAFF. V gene TRBV7-9 combines with J gene TRBJ1-1; TRBD1 aligns across 8 bases. The J segment lost 7 bases and the V segment lost 4 bases, leaving 5 bases of the junction unmatched. This CDR3 spans 13 amino acids. CDR1 is SEHNR, CDR2 FQNEAQ, per germline (reference sequence).

The chain is built from TRBV7-3 and TRBJ2-5; 7 nucleotides agree with TRBD2. V lost 4 bases and J lost 4; bases outside the gene matches: 12. Germline V lookup: CDR1 SGHTA, CDR2 FQGTGA. CDR3 size: 16 residues. CDR3 loop: CASSSREGGAGETQYF. The CDR3 DNA reads as TGTGCCAGCAGCTCAAGGGAGGGTGGGGCCGGAGAGACCCAGTACTTC. The full variable domain, its missing parts supplied by reference TRBV7-3 and TRBJ2-5, is GAGVSQTPSNKVTEKGKYVELRCDPISGHTALYWYRQSLGQGPEFLIYFQGTGAADDSGLPNDRFFAVRPEGSVSTLKIQRTERGDSAVYLCASSSREGGAGETQYFGPGTRLLVL.

The chain's CDR3 is CASSPMLGDGSYNEQFF. The DNA of the CDR3 is TGTGCCAGCTCACCTATGTTGGGGGATGGGTCCTACAATGAGCAGTTCTTC. The chain has TRBV18 and TRBJ2-1; tentatively, D is TRBD1 or TRBD2 (5 bases each). Deletions cut 3 bases from V and 1 base from J, with 16 bases between. CDR3 length: 17 residues. CDR1 is KGHSH, CDR2 LQKENI, per germline.

The J gene is TRBJ2-3, the V gene TRBV4-3; 9 nucleotides line up with TRBD1. The CDR3 extends over 16 amino acids. With V trimmed by 0 bases and J by 3 bases, 4 bases remained unmatched. The germline CDR1 and CDR2 sequences are LGHNA and YSLEER. CDR3 nucleotide sequence: TGCGCCAGCAGCCAAGATGGGGGACAGGGAACAGATACGCAGTATTTT. This codes for CASSQDGGQGTDTQYF.

This clone was found a few times. This chain joins TRBV19 and TRBJ2-1, with 13 positions matching TRBD2. Germline lookup yields CDR1 LNHDA and CDR2 SQIVND (reference sequence). V was clipped by 7 bases and J by 7 bases; unmatched bases: 7. CDR3 length equals 15 residues. In DNA form, the CDR3 reads TGTGCCAGTACCTCACTAGCGGGAGGGCGTAATGAGCAGTTCTTC. Protein: CASTSLAGGRNEQFF.

In its sample, this clone was seen many times. The chain joins TRBV5-4 to TRBJ1-5; tentatively, D is TRBD1 (5 bases). The CDR3 is 15 residues long. Trimming cost V 0 bases and J 4 bases, with 11 bases left between them. CDR1 and CDR2 (germline): SGHNT, YYREEE (reference sequence). Written as DNA, the CDR3 is TGTGCCAGCAGCTTGGAGCCAGGGCAGAATCAGCCCCAGCATTTT. Protein: CASSLEPGQNQPQHF.

The gene calls are TRBV11-2 and TRBJ2-1; D remains unclear. V lost 5 bases to trimming and J lost 0 bases, with 8 bases between them. CDR1 is SGHAT, CDR2 FQNNGV, per germline. This CDR3 region has 14 residues. Here the CDR3 DNA reads TGTGCCAGCAGCCCCTCAAGCTCCTACAATGAGCAGTTCTTC. Encoded protein: CASSPSSSYNEQFF.

The chain employs TRBV28 and TRBJ1-2; 7 nucleotides agree with TRBD1. The CDR3 sequence is 15 residues long. CDR1 and CDR2 (germline): MDHEN, SYDVKM. The trim removed 2 bases at V and 4 bases at J, leaving 7 bases unmatched. The CDR3 loop reads CASSLLYRGGYGYTF. In nucleotides, the CDR3 is TGTGCCAGCAGTTTACTCTACAGGGGAGGCTATGGCTACACCTTC.